Following are 19 T cell receptor beta chains from one sample sequenced in a study of somatic mutations in cytotoxic T cells in rheumatoid arthritis. Assay used: immunoSEQ multiplex PCR; TCRdb lists only in-frame clones, some missing. Of 17,000 or so clones in the sample, about 83% were seen once. Sequenced sample: CD8+ T cells sorted from blood. The receptors stem from an adult with rheumatoid arthritis.

The V call is TRBV10-1, the J call TRBJ2-7; D may be TRBD1 or TRBD2 (5 bases each). This CDR3 spans 12 amino acids. Germline-derived CDR1 and CDR2 are WNHNN and SYGVQD (reference sequence). V gave up 6 bases and J gave up 3 bases, with 9 bases separating them. The CDR3 here is CASSGTFYEQYF. In DNA, the CDR3 is TGCGCCAGCAGCGGGACCTTCTACGAGCAGTACTTC.

This clone was seen a single time. This chain uses TRBV4-1 with TRBJ2-3; D is uncertain. There are 10 residues in the CDR3. Trimming left V 3 bases short and J 15 bases short, with 10 bases between. Germline V lookup: CDR1 MGHRA, CDR2 YSYEKL. The CDR3 reads CASSQGHFYF. In nucleotides, the CDR3 is TGCGCCAGCAGCCAGGGCCATTTTTATTTT.

The chain couples TRBV11-2 to TRBJ2-1; 7 bases are shared with TRBD1. Germline lookup yields CDR1 SGHAT and CDR2 FQNNGV. V dropped 4 bases and J dropped 4; count of bases not matched to a gene: 7. The CDR3 has 15 residues. The CDR3 sequence is CASSSRDSTYNEQFF. The DNA for the CDR3 is TGTGCCAGCAGCTCTCGGGACAGTACATACAATGAGCAGTTCTTC.

This clone was recorded only once. V is TRBV6-6 and J is TRBJ2-2; unclear D gene. Trimming removed 5 bases from V and 7 bases from J, with 8 bases in between. This CDR3 has 12 amino acids. The germline V gene has CDR1 MNHNY and CDR2 SVGAGI (reference sequence). The CDR3 DNA is TGTGCCAGCAGTCCCTTCGTCGGGGAGCTGTTTTTT. Translating gives CASSPFVGELFF.

The count of this clone is one. This chain connects TRBV4-2 to TRBJ1-3; 9 bases are a match to TRBD1. Germline trimming cut 0 bases from V and 3 bases from J; bases unmatched to any gene: 6. CDR3 size: 17 residues. Germline-derived CDR1 and CDR2 are LGHNA and YNFKEQ. The CDR3 region has the DNA TGTGCCAGCAGCCAAGACGCCCGGGACAGGGTTGGAAACACCATATATTTT. Encoded protein: CASSQDARDRVGNTIYF.

This clone is a singleton in its sample. The chain carries TRBV19 and TRBJ1-2; tentative D call: TRBD1 (6 bases). CDR1 and CDR2 (germline): LNHDA, SQIVND (reference sequence). The CDR3 loop spans 13 amino acids. V was trimmed by 7 bases and J by 8 bases, leaving 17 bases between them. The CDR3 region is CASTSVGARGYTF. In DNA, the CDR3 is TGTGCCAGTACCTCGGTGGGGGCGCGGGGCTACACCTTC.

The chain couples TRBV30 to TRBJ1-1; D might be TRBD1 (6 bases). The V end was cut by 1 base, the J end by 0 bases, with 9 bases between. Germline lookup yields CDR1 GTSNPN and CDR2 SVGIG (reference sequence). The CDR3 runs 14 residues. The CDR3 DNA reads TGTGCCTGGAGTGAGGACAGTCTGAACACTGAAGCTTTCTTT. This encodes CAWSEDSLNTEAFF.

The chain uses TRBV13 and TRBJ1-3; a possible D gene is TRBD1 (5 bases). Germline lookup yields CDR1 PRHDT and CDR2 FYEKMQ (reference sequence). Trimming stripped 3 bases from V and 0 bases from J, with 15 bases between. This CDR3 is 17 amino acids long. DNA for the CDR3: TGTGCCAGCAGCTTCAGTCAGGGAATCCCCTCTGGAAACACCATATATTTT. Protein: CASSFSQGIPSGNTIYF.

The chain carries TRBV7-6 and TRBJ1-1; no clear D. Per germline, CDR1 SGHVS and CDR2 FNYEAQ. Trimming shortened V by 5 bases and J by 0 bases, and 7 bases separated the two germline ends. This CDR3 is 13 amino acids long. CDR3 DNA: TGTGCCAGCAGCCCCGCCATGAACACTGAAGCTTTCTTT. It translates to CASSPAMNTEAFF.

V and J are TRBV4-1 and TRBJ2-5, with D possibly being TRBD2 (5 bases). CDR1 is MGHRA and CDR2 is YSYEKL in the germline V gene. The CDR3 contains 15 residues. Trimming removed 0 bases at V and 5 bases at J, with 13 bases between. This chain's CDR3 is CASSQDRRRWETQYF. The CDR3 bases are TGCGCCAGCAGCCAAGATAGAAGGAGGTGGGAGACCCAGTACTTC.

The J gene is TRBJ1-5, the V gene TRBV10-1, with TRBD1 matching 7 bases. V was clipped by 0 bases and J by 1 base; unmatched bases: 0. The CDR3 contains 15 residues. Germline V gives CDR1 WNHNN, CDR2 SYGVQD (reference sequence). This chain's CDR3 is CASSESTGSNQPQHF. The CDR3 DNA reads TGCGCCAGCAGTGAGTCGACAGGGAGCAATCAGCCCCAGCATTTT.

V and J are TRBV6-5 and TRBJ1-5; D not certain. This CDR3 spans 13 amino acids. Germline V gene sequence: CDR1 MNHEY, CDR2 SVGAGI. Trimming left V 5 bases short and J 4 bases short, with 9 bases between. The CDR3 protein is CASSETENQPQHF. In DNA, the CDR3 is TGTGCCAGCAGTGAAACCGAAAATCAGCCCCAGCATTTT.

The genes are TRBV10-3 and TRBJ2-2; the match to TRBD1 covers 10 bases. After removal of 9 bases from V and 3 bases from J, the junction contained 4 bases not matched to a gene. Germline lookup yields CDR1 ENHRY and CDR2 SYGVKD. The CDR3 is 14 residues long. The CDR3 DNA reads as TGTGCCATTACCGGGACAGGGGACACCGGGGAGCTGTTTTTT. As protein: CAITGTGDTGELFF.

V gene TRBV13 combines with J gene TRBJ1-1; no clear D. CDR3 length: 14 residues. In germline, CDR1 is PRHDT, CDR2 FYEKMQ (reference sequence). V was clipped by 4 bases and J by 1 base, with 10 bases between them. This chain's CDR3 is CASSSRAENTEAFF. The CDR3 DNA sequence: TGTGCCAGCAGCTCCCGTGCAGAGAACACTGAAGCTTTCTTT.

The CDR3 DNA follows: TGCGCCAGCAGTGATGGGCCGAACACTGAAGCTTTCTTT. Amino acid sequence: CASSDGPNTEAFF. The chain has TRBV10-1 and TRBJ1-1; D is ambiguous. This CDR3 is 13 amino acids long. Looked up from germline, CDR1 is WNHNN and CDR2 is SYGVQD (reference sequence). V was pared by 3 bases and J by 1 base, with 6 bases between.

This chain joins TRBV13 and TRBJ2-7; 9 positions agree with TRBD1. Germline V gene data show CDR1 as PRHDT and CDR2 as FYEKMQ (reference sequence). Trimming removed 1 base from V and 3 bases from J; junction bases left unmatched: 7. The CDR3 is made up of 16 amino acids. This CDR3 reads CASSLVTGQGLYEQYF. In DNA form, the CDR3 reads TGTGCCAGCAGCTTAGTAACGGGACAGGGCCTCTACGAGCAGTACTTC.

V usage is TRBV2 and J usage is TRBJ2-3, with D hard to call. This CDR3 spans 15 amino acids. Deletions cut 1 base from V and 0 bases from J, with 8 bases between. The germline gives CDR1 SNHLY, CDR2 FYNNEI. In DNA, the CDR3 is TGTGCCAGCAGTGAAGGGTCTAGTAGCACAGATACGCAGTATTTT. Its protein product is CASSEGSSSTDTQYF.

V is TRBV4-1 and J is TRBJ1-3; no clear D gene. Germline values: CDR1 MGHRA, CDR2 YSYEKL. Trimming stripped 3 bases from V and 2 bases from J, with 8 bases between. This CDR3 comprises 14 residues. The CDR3 here is CASSHPGAGNTIYF. The CDR3 nucleotides are TGCGCCAGCAGCCACCCGGGCGCTGGAAACACCATATATTTT.

Only a few counts were recorded for this clone. This chain's CDR3 is CASGRQSLENEQYF. For the CDR3, the DNA is TGTGCCAGCGGTCGACAGTCGCTCGAAAACGAGCAGTACTTC. The V and J genes are TRBV16 and TRBJ2-7; tentative D call: TRBD1 (5 bases). Germline V lookup: CDR1 KGHSY, CDR2 FQNENV. V shed 8 bases and J shed 5 bases, with 19 bases lying between them. This CDR3 is built from 14 residues.